These 15 T cell receptor beta chains were all obtained from the same sample, sequenced in a study of blood T cell repertoires in COVID-19. Sequencing used immunoSEQ multiplex PCR; TCRdb keeps in-frame clones, though not all of them. Of roughly 350,000 clones listed, roughly 85% are singletons. Source material: peripheral blood. These receptors all come from a woman aged 18-35 years with acute or convalescent COVID-19.

CDR3 protein: CASSSSRINYGYTF. In nucleotides, the CDR3 is TGTGCCAGCAGCTCTAGTAGGATTAACTATGGCTACACCTTC. The chain combines TRBV7-9 with TRBJ1-2; the D is unclear. The CDR3 loop spans 14 amino acids. The V gene's germline CDR1 is SEHNR and CDR2 FQNEAQ (reference sequence). Trimming stripped 4 bases from V and 1 base from J, with 10 bases between. Combining the CDR3 with reference TRBV7-9 and TRBJ1-2 gives the whole variable domain DTGVSQNPRHKITKRGQNVTFRCDPISEHNRLYWYRQTLGQGPEFLTYFQNEAQLEKSRLLSDRFSAERPKGSFSTLEIQRTEQGDSAMYLCASSSSRINYGYTFGSGTRLTVV.

The rearrangement uses TRBV14 and TRBJ1-4; 9 bases agree with TRBD1. This CDR3 is 16 amino acids long. J gave up 3 bases and V 2 bases, and 4 bases lay outside the gene matches. Germline loops: CDR1 SGHDN, CDR2 FVKESK. Written as DNA, the CDR3 is TGTGCCAGCAGCCAACGGACAGGGGTCTCTAATGAAAAACTGTTTTTT. Its translation: CASSQRTGVSNEKLFF.

The gene calls are TRBV11-3 and TRBJ2-1; 8 nucleotides line up with TRBD1. After removal of 0 bases from V and 1 base from J, the junction contained 5 bases not matched to a gene. CDR1 is SGHNT and CDR2 is YENEEA in the germline V gene. This CDR3 spans 17 amino acids. For the CDR3, the DNA is TGTGCCAGCAGCTTAGACCCCCAGGGGGCTTCCTACAATGAGCAGTTCTTC. Amino acids: CASSLDPQGASYNEQFF.

This chain connects TRBV6-4 to TRBJ1-1; D uncertain. This CDR3 comprises 15 residues. Trimming took off 2 bases at V and 0 bases at J, with 10 bases between the two ends. Germline assignment: CDR1 MRHNA and CDR2 SNTAGT. The CDR3 region has the DNA TGTGCCAGCAGTGACGGGCCGGGGATGAACACTGAAGCTTTCTTT. This codes for CASSDGPGMNTEAFF.

The chain couples TRBV10-3 to TRBJ2-7, with D possibly TRBD2 on 6 matching bases. Germline V gene data show CDR1 as ENHRY and CDR2 as SYGVKD. CDR3 size: 13 residues. V lost 5 bases and J 4 bases, leaving 12 bases between the germline ends. CDR3 residues: CAISLGGWYEQYF. DNA of the CDR3: TGTGCCATCAGTTTGGGGGGTTGGTACGAGCAGTACTTC.

This chain uses TRBV5-8 with TRBJ1-6; 7 bases align to TRBD1. V lost 3 bases, J lost 8 bases, and 5 bases stayed unmatched. This CDR3 is 14 amino acids long. Germline V gives CDR1 SGHTS, CDR2 YDEGEE. In nucleotides, the CDR3 is TGTGCCAGCAGCTCTCGACAGGGCTATTCACCCCTCCACTTT. The encoded protein is CASSSRQGYSPLHF.

Concerning this clone itself: One junction end disagrees with the germline gene, perhaps due to a read error. The rearrangement joins TRBV3-1 (or the pseudogene TRBV3-2) to TRBJ2-2; D is uncertain. Germline assignment: CDR1 LGHDT and CDR2 YNNKEL (reference sequence). CDR3 length equals 15 residues. The CDR3 sequence is CASNQRSGNTGELFF. CDR3 DNA: TGTGCCAGCAACCAACGGTCGGGGAACACCGGGGAGCTGTTTTTT.

The chain couples TRBV6-5 to TRBJ2-5; TRBD2 is a possible D gene (5 bases). Germline V gene sequence: CDR1 MNHEY, CDR2 SVGAGI. Deletions cut 1 base from V and 1 base from J, with 10 bases between. This CDR3 region has 15 residues. This chain's CDR3 is CASSYLLDSQETQYF. DNA of the CDR3: TGTGCCAGCAGTTACTTACTAGATAGCCAAGAGACCCAGTACTTC.

The V gene is TRBV19, the J gene TRBJ1-5; D unclear. This CDR3 contains 13 residues. Trimming took off 3 bases at V and 9 bases at J, with 12 bases between the two ends. The V gene's germline CDR1 is LNHDA and CDR2 SQIVND (reference sequence). DNA for the CDR3: TGTGCCAGTAGTATTCCCCCATCTAGGCCCCAGCATTTT. This encodes CASSIPPSRPQHF. Filled out from reference TRBV19 and TRBJ1-5, the complete variable domain reads DGGITQSPKYLFRKEGQNVTLSCEQNLNHDAMYWYRQDPGQGLRLIYYSQIVNDFQKGDIAEGYSVSREKKESFPLTVTSAQKNPTAFYLCASSIPPSRPQHFGDGTRLSIL.

This clone was observed a single time. This chain uses TRBV6-6 with TRBJ1-2, with D possibly matching TRBD1 (6 bases). V lost 1 base and J 3 bases, leaving 12 bases between the germline ends. The CDR3 runs 15 residues. From germline, CDR1 is MNHNY and CDR2 SVGAGI (reference sequence). The DNA of the CDR3 is TGTGCCAGCAGTTACTGGTCAGGGGTCTACTATGGCTACACCTTC. Translation: CASSYWSGVYYGYTF.

Of note for this clone: The sample carries other DNA sequences with the same CDR3. The genes are TRBV13 and TRBJ2-7, with D possibly TRBD1 on 6 matching bases. The CDR3 has 14 amino acids. V dropped 0 bases and J dropped 1 base, with 7 bases sitting between them. Germline CDR1 and CDR2: PRHDT and FYEKMQ (reference sequence). CDR3 region: CASSLGRGSYEQYF. The CDR3 DNA sequence: TGTGCCAGCAGCTTAGGCAGGGGATCCTACGAGCAGTACTTC.

This clone was detected a few times. Written as DNA, the CDR3 is TGCAGCGTTCACCTCCTGTTTGGGAGCACTGAAGCTTTCTTT. It yields the protein CSVHLLFGSTEAFF. V usage is TRBV29-1 and J usage is TRBJ1-1; the D is unclear. Germline V gene sequence: CDR1 SQVTM, CDR2 ANQGSEA. Between the trimmed V and J ends, which lost 5 bases and 4 bases, there was a span of 17 bases. The CDR3 is made up of 14 amino acids. Complete variable domain (other parts from reference TRBV29-1 and TRBJ1-1): SAVISQKPSRDICQRGTSLTIQCQVDSQVTMMFWYRQQPGQSLTLIATANQGSEATYESGFVIDKFPISRPNLTFSTLTVSNMSPEDSSIYLCSVHLLFGSTEAFFGQGTRLTVV.

The rearrangement uses TRBV2 and TRBJ2-2; 11 bases match TRBD2. After removal of 6 bases from V and 2 bases from J, the junction contained 2 bases not matched to a gene. CDR1 is SNHLY and CDR2 is FYNNEI in the germline V gene. This CDR3 region has 15 residues. The CDR3 protein is CASRGTSGNTGELFF. The CDR3 DNA reads TGTGCCAGCAGGGGGACTAGCGGTAACACCGGGGAGCTGTTTTTT.

By proportion, this clone is medium-sized (0.01 to 0.1%). The chain links TRBV14 to TRBJ2-3, with a weak D call TRBD1 (5 bases). V was clipped by 1 base and J by 3 bases, with 11 bases between them. The CDR3 has 15 amino acids. Germline assignment: CDR1 SGHDN and CDR2 FVKESK. As DNA, the CDR3 is TGTGCCAGCAGCCAAGGCGGCAGGGCGACAGATACGCAGTATTTT. This sequence encodes CASSQGGRATDTQYF.

V and J are TRBV5-4 and TRBJ1-6; D possibly corresponds to TRBD1 (5 bases). V dropped 1 base and J dropped 6 bases, with 8 bases sitting between them. Germline CDR1 reads SGHNT; CDR2 reads YYREEE (reference sequence). The CDR3 runs 14 residues. Written as DNA, the CDR3 is TGTGCCAGCAGCTTGCCTCAGGGTAATTCACCCCTCCACTTT. Its protein is CASSLPQGNSPLHF.